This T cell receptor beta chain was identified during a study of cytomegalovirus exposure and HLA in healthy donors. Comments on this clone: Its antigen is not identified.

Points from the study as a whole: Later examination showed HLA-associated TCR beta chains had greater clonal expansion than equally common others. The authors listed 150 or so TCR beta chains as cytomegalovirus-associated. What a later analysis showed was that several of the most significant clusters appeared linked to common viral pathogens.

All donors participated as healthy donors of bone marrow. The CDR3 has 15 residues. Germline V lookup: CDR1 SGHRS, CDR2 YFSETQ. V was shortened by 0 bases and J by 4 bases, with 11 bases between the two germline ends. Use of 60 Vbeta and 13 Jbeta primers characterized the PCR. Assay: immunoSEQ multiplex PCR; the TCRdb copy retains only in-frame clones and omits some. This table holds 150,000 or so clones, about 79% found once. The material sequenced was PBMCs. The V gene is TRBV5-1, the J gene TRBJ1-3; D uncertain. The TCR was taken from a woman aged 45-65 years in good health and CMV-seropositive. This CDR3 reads CASSLAWQTGNTIYF. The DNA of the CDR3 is TGCGCCAGCAGCTTGGCGTGGCAGACAGGAAACACCATATATTTT.